These T cell receptor beta chains were read from a single sample in a study of vaccination and CD4 T cells after COVID-19. Antigen specificity for these receptors is unknown. TCRdb processed the PCR reads anew with MiXCR; each CDR3 protein has one entry. The sample holds 26,000 or so distinct CDR3 sequences, 43% seen once. The sequenced sample was CD4+ T cells from blood, cultured in vitro. Receptors were obtained from a human donor who had recovered from COVID-19. The CDR3 runs from the conserved cysteine through the conserved F or W. A D gene is named only where the DNA matches it firmly. Clone size, where shown, is once, few, many, or a class for clones that have expanded.

clone size	V gene	D gene	J gene	CDR3 DNA	CDR3 protein
NA	TRBV11-2	NA	TRBJ2-4	TGTGCCAGCAGCTTTAGTCAGGGCCACCTTAGGGACATTCAGTACTTC	CASSFSQGHLRDIQYF
NA	TRBV6-1	NA	TRBJ1-2	TGTGCCAGCAGTGTCCGGAACCATGGCTACACCTTC	CASSVRNHGYTF
NA	TRBV20-1	NA	TRBJ1-5	TGCAGTGCTAGGATACCGGGATCCAATCAGCCCCAGCATTTT	CSARIPGSNQPQHF
NA	TRBV7-7	NA	TRBJ2-5	TGTGCTAGCAGCTGGGCTTCCAGCGGGGAGACCCAGTACTTC	CASSWASSGETQYF
NA	TRBV19	NA	TRBJ1-5	TGTGCCAGTAGTATAGGAGTTAACGGGAAAAATCAGCCCCAGCATTTT	CASSIGVNGKNQPQHF
NA	TRBV24-1	NA	TRBJ2-5	TGTGCCACCAGTGATTCAGGCCTATCAACGTACCAAGAGACCCAGTACTTC	CATSDSGLSTYQETQYF
NA	TRBV5-4	NA	TRBJ2-2	TGTGCCAGCAGCTTGGTCTCTGGGCCCGGGGAGCTGTTTTTT	CASSLVSGPGELFF
NA	TRBV6-1	NA	TRBJ2-1	TGTGCCAGCAGGGTACAGGGAAGCTCCTACAATGAGCAGTTCTTC	CASRVQGSSYNEQFF
NA	TRBV10-3	NA	TRBJ1-1	TGTGCCATCAGTCCACAGGGAAGGACTGAAGCTTTCTTT	CAISPQGRTEAFF
few	TRBV10-3	NA	TRBJ2-7	TGTGCCATCAGTGAGTCGGGAGGTGGCGAGCAGTACTTC	CAISESGGGEQYF
NA	TRBV2	TRBD1	TRBJ1-1	TGTGCCAGCAGACCCTACGACAGGGTTGGTGAAGCTTTCTTT	CASRPYDRVGEAFF
NA	TRBV18	NA	TRBJ2-6	TGTGCCAGCTCACCGGGGATTTCTGGGGCCAACGTCCTGACTTTC	CASSPGISGANVLTF
few	TRBV25-1	NA	TRBJ2-7	TGTGCCAGCACCCTACCCGGTGTATCATTTTCCTACGAGCAGTACTTC	CASTLPGVSFSYEQYF
few	TRBV7-9	TRBD2	TRBJ2-1	TGTGCCAGCAGTTTAGCGGGGGGGCCGGGCAATGAGCAGTTCTTC	CASSLAGGPGNEQFF
few	TRBV29-1	NA	TRBJ2-1	TGCAGCGCCGCCGGCAGGGGCTTATTCAATGAGCAGTTCTTC	CSAAGRGLFNEQFF
few	TRBV5-4	TRBD2	TRBJ2-5	TGTGCCAGCAGCTTTGGACTAGCGGGAATTACGAGAGAAGAGACCCAGTACTTC	CASSFGLAGITREETQYF
NA	TRBV6-1	TRBD1	TRBJ2-3	TGTGCCAGCAGTGAAGTGACAGGGTCAGGGGGTACGCAGTATTTT	CASSEVTGSGGTQYF
NA	TRBV7-2	TRBD1	TRBJ1-6	TGTGCCAGCAGCTCACCAGGGGGCTCCTATAATTCACCCCTCCACTTT	CASSSPGGSYNSPLHF
NA	TRBV24-1	TRBD2	TRBJ2-1	TGTGCCACCAGTGATTTGACTAGCGGCCATTACAATGAGCAGTTCTTC	CATSDLTSGHYNEQFF
NA	TRBV20-1	NA	TRBJ1-6	TGCAGTGCTAGCGGACAGAGATATAATTCACCCCTCCACTTT	CSASGQRYNSPLHF
few	TRBV20-1	NA	TRBJ2-2	TGCAGTGCTAAACAGGGTTTATACGGGGAGCTGTTTTTT	CSAKQGLYGELFF
NA	TRBV6-2/TRBV6-3	NA	TRBJ1-2	TGTGCCAGCAGAGACAGTAGGTATGGCTACACCTTC	CASRDSRYGYTF
few	TRBV20-1	TRBD1	TRBJ2-7	TGCAGTGCTAGAGGAAGGGGGACAGTCCACGAGCAGTACTTC	CSARGRGTVHEQYF
NA	TRBV28	NA	TRBJ2-6	TGTGCCAGCAGTTTCGACGGCCGAGGAACCGGGGCCAACGTCCTGACTTTC	CASSFDGRGTGANVLTF